The 22 T cell receptor beta chains below were found in one sample sequenced in a study of cytomegalovirus exposure and HLA in healthy donors. The PCR was carried out with 60 Vbeta primers and 13 Jbeta primers. Measured with immunoSEQ multiplex PCR; TCRdb has only the in-frame clones, and not every one. Of about 130,000 clones listed, 75% to 85% are singletons. Material for sequencing was PBMCs. The source is a man between 45 and 60 years old in good health and CMV-seronegative.

The rearrangement uses TRBV2 and TRBJ1-1; D perhaps matches TRBD1 (6 bases). CDR1 is SNHLY and CDR2 is FYNNEI in the germline V gene. The CDR3 runs to 14 residues. Trimming shortened V by 6 bases and J by 7 bases, and 18 bases separated the two germline ends. The CDR3 DNA reads TGTGCCAGCAGCGACCGGGACACATCTCTTGAAGCTTTCTTT. Its protein product is CASSDRDTSLEAFF.

The chain links TRBV5-4 to TRBJ2-1; 10 nucleotides align to TRBD2. V gave up 0 bases and J gave up 9 bases; unmatched junction bases: 6. CDR3 length equals 15 residues. Germline V CDR1 and CDR2: SGHNT, YYREEE (reference sequence). The CDR3 DNA follows: TGTGCCAGCAGCTTGGAGAGCGGGGGGGCCGGTGAGCAGTTCTTC. It yields the protein CASSLESGGAGEQFF.

V is TRBV6-6 and J is TRBJ1-1; no reliable D call. Germline V gene sequence: CDR1 MNHNY, CDR2 SVGAGI (reference sequence). Trimming left V 8 bases short and J 1 base short, with 11 bases between. The CDR3 runs to 13 residues. CDR3 sequence: CASSLDWNTEAFF. The DNA for the CDR3 is TGTGCCAGCTCTCTCGACTGGAACACTGAAGCTTTCTTT.

This rearrangement joins TRBV10-3 to TRBJ1-5, with 7 bases fitting TRBD1. Germline V gene data show CDR1 as ENHRY and CDR2 as SYGVKD. V gave up 5 bases and J gave up 0 bases; unmatched junction bases: 4. The CDR3 is 15 residues long. As DNA, the CDR3 is TGTGCCATCAGTCTTGACAGGGATAGCAATCAGCCCCAGCATTTT. This translates into CAISLDRDSNQPQHF.

The chain is built from TRBV15 and TRBJ2-3, with no clear D. Trimming took off 1 base at V and 8 bases at J, with 10 bases between the two ends. CDR1 is LNHNV and CDR2 is YYDKDF in the germline V gene (reference sequence). The CDR3 contains 13 residues. The CDR3 sequence: CATSRGRGLTQYF. The CDR3 coding sequence is TGTGCCACCAGCAGAGGGCGAGGTCTTACGCAGTATTTT.

V and J are TRBV5-6 and TRBJ2-2, with D tentatively TRBD2 (5 bases). The CDR3 totals 16 residues. The germline V and J ends were trimmed by 3 bases and 0 bases, with 12 bases remaining between them. The germline V gene encodes CDR1 SGHDT and CDR2 YYEEEE. Here the CDR3 DNA reads TGTGCCAGCAGCTCCCTTGGGAGAGCGAACACCGGGGAGCTGTTTTTT. It yields the protein CASSSLGRANTGELFF.

About this clone: At one of its ends the junction is not consistent with the germline gene, which may arise from a read error. The J gene is TRBJ2-2, the V gene TRBV7-9; 7 bases fit TRBD1. The CDR3 length is 16 residues. Germline assignment: CDR1 SEHNR and CDR2 FQNEAQ (reference sequence). In DNA form, the CDR3 reads TGTTCCAGCAGCCACAGGGGTTCGACGAACACCGGGGAGCTGTTTTTT. It specifies CSSSHRGSTNTGELFF.

This chain joins TRBV6-5 and TRBJ2-1, with 8 bases fitting TRBD1. V trimming: 4 bases; J trimming: 7 bases; junction bases outside the gene matches: 3. The CDR3 is 13 residues long. Germline assignment: CDR1 MNHEY and CDR2 SVGAGI. Written as DNA, the CDR3 is TGTGCCAGCAGTTCCAGGACAGGGAATGAGCAGTTCTTC. Protein sequence: CASSSRTGNEQFF.

The V and J genes are TRBV6-1 and TRBJ2-3; TRBD1 matches at 10 bases. The V gene end was trimmed by 7 bases and the J gene end by 3 bases; junction bases not matched to a gene: 7. Germline V gives CDR1 MNHNS, CDR2 SASEGT. The CDR3 runs 15 residues. The CDR3 sequence is CASIWGTGETDTQYF. The CDR3 DNA follows: TGTGCCAGCATCTGGGGGACAGGGGAGACAGATACGCAGTATTTT.

The V gene is TRBV5-1, the J gene TRBJ2-2; 7 positions agree with TRBD1. Germline V gene sequence: CDR1 SGHRS, CDR2 YFSETQ. V lost 4 bases to trimming and J lost 1 base; unmatched junction nucleotides: 4. CDR3 length: 15 residues. The chain's CDR3 is CASSGRTGNTGELFF. DNA for the CDR3: TGCGCCAGCAGCGGCAGGACAGGGAACACCGGGGAGCTGTTTTTT.

CDR3 residues: CAWSVARQGTTEAFF. Written as DNA, the CDR3 is TGTGCCTGGAGTGTAGCAAGACAGGGGACCACTGAAGCTTTCTTT. This rearrangement joins TRBV30 to TRBJ1-1; 8 bases map to TRBD1. Trimming took 0 bases from V and 4 from J; bases not matched to a gene: 7. CDR1 is GTSNPN and CDR2 is SVGIG in the germline V gene (reference sequence). The CDR3 runs 15 residues.

CDR3 coding DNA: TGTGCCAGCAGCTTACTAGATGGGGAGACCCAGTACTTC. Translating it yields CASSLLDGETQYF. The chain couples TRBV5-8 to TRBJ2-5, with D maybe TRBD2 (5 bases). The CDR3 consists of 13 residues. V shed 2 bases and J shed 5 bases, with 10 bases lying between them. CDR1 and CDR2 (germline): SGHTS, YDEGEE.

The rearrangement links TRBV5-1 to TRBJ2-3, with 11 bases that match TRBD2. The CDR3 sequence is 17 residues long. Per the germline V gene, CDR1 is SGHRS and CDR2 is YFSETQ. V was pared by 0 bases and J by 2 bases, with 5 bases of the junction left unmatched. This CDR3 reads CASSLGVAGGTTDTQYF. The CDR3, as DNA: TGCGCCAGCAGCTTGGGGGTAGCGGGGGGGACCACAGATACGCAGTATTTT. The whole variable domain, filled in from reference TRBV5-1 and TRBJ2-3, reads KAGVTQTPRYLIKTRGQQVTLSCSPISGHRSVSWYQQTPGQGLQFLFEYFSETQRNKGNFPGRFSGRQFSNSRSEMNVSTLELGDSALYLCASSLGVAGGTTDTQYFGPGTRLTVL.

Only one count was recorded for this clone. V is TRBV5-4 and J is TRBJ2-7; D may be TRBD1 (6 bases). Germline CDR1 is SGHNT and CDR2 is YYREEE (reference sequence). V was clipped by 0 bases and J by 7 bases, with 17 bases between them. The CDR3 sequence is 15 residues long. The CDR3 region is CASSLVGYRETEQYF. DNA of the CDR3: TGTGCCAGCAGCTTGGTTGGATACAGGGAGACTGAGCAGTACTTC.

This clone was seen a single time. The chain couples TRBV5-4 to TRBJ2-1; TRBD1 matches 8 bases. Germline assignment: CDR1 SGHNT and CDR2 YYREEE (reference sequence). V dropped 4 bases and J dropped 0; count of bases not matched to a gene: 6. The CDR3 is made up of 16 amino acids. CDR3 in DNA: TGTGCCAGCAGCCTGGACAGGGCAAGCTCCTACAATGAGCAGTTCTTC. Encoded protein: CASSLDRASSYNEQFF. The variable domain in full, with the rest retrieved from reference TRBV5-4 and TRBJ2-1, is ETGVTQSPTHLIKTRGQQVTLRCSSQSGHNTVSWYQQALGQGPQFIFQYYREEENGRGNFPPRFSGLQFPNYSSELNVNALELDDSALYLCASSLDRASSYNEQFFGPGTRLTVL.

In its sample, this clone was seen a few times. V is TRBV5-6 and J is TRBJ2-4; 8 nucleotides line up with TRBD1. The V gene end was trimmed by 2 bases and the J gene end by 6 bases; junction bases not matched to a gene: 4. The CDR3 has 14 amino acids. CDR1 is SGHDT, CDR2 YYEEEE, per germline. The CDR3 region has the DNA TGTGCCAGCAGCTTCCGGACAGGGAGAAACATTCAGTACTTC. It codes for CASSFRTGRNIQYF.

The CDR3 nucleotides are TGTGCCAGCAGCCAAGATCAGGGGAGTGCTGGCTACACCTTC. Protein sequence: CASSQDQGSAGYTF. The V gene is TRBV4-2, the J gene TRBJ1-2; weak D call: TRBD1 (6 bases). CDR1 is LGHNA, CDR2 YNFKEQ, per germline. The V and J ends lost 0 bases and 7 bases respectively, with 12 bases between them. This CDR3 has 14 residues.

V usage is TRBV4-3 and J usage is TRBJ2-1; 9 nucleotides agree with TRBD2. The length of the CDR3 is 15 residues. After removal of 2 bases from V and 9 bases from J, the junction contained 8 bases not matched to a gene. Germline loops: CDR1 LGHNA, CDR2 YSLEER. DNA of the CDR3: TGCGCCAGCAGCCAAAGAGCGGGCGGGAGGGGTGAGCAGTTCTTC. It translates to CASSQRAGGRGEQFF.

This clone was counted once. This chain connects TRBV18 to TRBJ2-7; 7 nucleotides align to TRBD2. This CDR3 is built from 17 residues. With 2 bases clipped from V and 1 base from J, the junction kept 11 bases outside the gene matches. CDR1 is KGHSH, CDR2 LQKENI, per germline. The CDR3 region is CASSPFLLRGGSYEQYF. CDR3 nucleotide sequence: TGTGCCAGCTCACCATTCCTCCTTCGCGGGGGATCCTACGAGCAGTACTTC. Based on the CDR3 plus reference TRBV18 and TRBJ2-7, the full variable domain is NAGVMQNPRHLVRRRGQEARLRCSPMKGHSHVYWYRQLPEEGLKFMVYLQKENIIDESGMPKERFSAEFPKEGPSILRIQQVVRGDSAAYFCASSPFLLRGGSYEQYFGPGTRLTVT.

The chain joins TRBV29-1 to TRBJ1-2; TRBD1 matches at 10 bases. Germline values: CDR1 SQVTM, CDR2 ANQGSEA. The CDR3 extends over 13 amino acids. The trim removed 3 bases at V and 4 bases at J, leaving 2 bases unmatched. The CDR3 DNA reads TGCAGCGTTGAGGACAGGGGGGTCTATGGCTACACCTTC. Protein product: CSVEDRGVYGYTF.

This clone appeared a single time. The V call is TRBV29-1, the J call TRBJ2-1; D call uncertain. In germline, CDR1 is SQVTM, CDR2 ANQGSEA. The CDR3 is made up of 12 amino acids. Trimming stripped 0 bases from V and 6 bases from J, with 6 bases between. The DNA of the CDR3 is TGCAGCGTTGAAGAAACGAGCAATGAGCAGTTCTTC. It codes for CSVEETSNEQFF.

The CDR3 region has the DNA TGTGCCAGCAGCTTAGGGCCGGGAACCTACGAGCAGTACGTC. It is translated as CASSLGPGTYEQYV. J is TRBJ2-7 and V is TRBV5-6, with D possibly being TRBD2 (5 bases). V shed 2 bases and J shed 2 bases, with 11 bases lying between them. Germline-derived CDR1 and CDR2 are SGHDT and YYEEEE. CDR3 length equals 14 residues.